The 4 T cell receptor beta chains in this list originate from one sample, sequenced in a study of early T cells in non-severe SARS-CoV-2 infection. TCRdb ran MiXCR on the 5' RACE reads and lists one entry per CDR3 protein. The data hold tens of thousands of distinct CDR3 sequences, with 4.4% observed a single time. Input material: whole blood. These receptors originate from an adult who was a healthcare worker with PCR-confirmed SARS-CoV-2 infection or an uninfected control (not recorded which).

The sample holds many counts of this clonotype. CDR3 amino acids: CASSDGGGTDTQYF. DNA of the CDR3: TGTGCCAGCAGTGACGGGGGGGGTACAGATACGCAGTATTTT. This chain links TRBV6-4 with TRBJ2-3; 7 bases map to TRBD2. The V gene end was trimmed by 2 bases and the J gene end by 3 bases; junction bases not matched to a gene: 2. The CDR3 covers 14 residues. Germline CDR1 and CDR2: MRHNA and SNTAGT.

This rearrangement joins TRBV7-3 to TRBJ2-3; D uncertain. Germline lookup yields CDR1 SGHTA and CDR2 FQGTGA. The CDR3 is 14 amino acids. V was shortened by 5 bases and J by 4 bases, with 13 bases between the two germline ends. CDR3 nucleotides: TGTGCCAGCAGCCCTCAAGGGCAATCAGATACGCAGTATTTT. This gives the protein CASSPQGQSDTQYF.

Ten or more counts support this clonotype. The CDR3 coding sequence is TGTGCCATCAGTGAACCGGGCCTAAATGAAAAACTGTTTTTT. This gives the protein CAISEPGLNEKLFF. V usage is TRBV10-3 and J usage is TRBJ1-4; D is unclear. Germline assignment: CDR1 ENHRY and CDR2 SYGVKD. With 3 bases removed from V and 5 bases from J, the gap between germline ends came to 10 bases. This CDR3 is built from 14 residues.

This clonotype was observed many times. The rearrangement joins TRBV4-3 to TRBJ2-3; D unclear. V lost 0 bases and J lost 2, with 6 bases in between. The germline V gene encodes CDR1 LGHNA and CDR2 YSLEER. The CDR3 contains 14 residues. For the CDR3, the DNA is TGCGCCAGCAGCCAAGATTTTGCCACAGATACGCAGTATTTT. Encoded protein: CASSQDFATDTQYF.